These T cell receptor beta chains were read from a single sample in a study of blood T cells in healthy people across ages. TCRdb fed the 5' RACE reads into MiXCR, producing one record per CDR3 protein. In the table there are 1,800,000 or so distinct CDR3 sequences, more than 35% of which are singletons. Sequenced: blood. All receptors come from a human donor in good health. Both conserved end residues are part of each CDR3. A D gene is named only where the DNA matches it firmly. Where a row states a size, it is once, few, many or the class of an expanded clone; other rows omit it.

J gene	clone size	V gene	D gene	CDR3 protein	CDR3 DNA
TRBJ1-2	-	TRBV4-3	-	CASSLRPGSANYGYTF	TGCGCCAGCAGCCTGCGTCCTGGATCAGCTAACTATGGCTACACCTTC
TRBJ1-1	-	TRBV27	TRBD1	CASRRDRDTEAFF	TGTGCCAGCAGACGGGACAGGGACACTGAAGCTTTCTTT
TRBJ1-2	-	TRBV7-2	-	CASTSLRSYGYTF	TGTGCCAGCACCTCCTTGAGGAGCTATGGCTACACCTTC
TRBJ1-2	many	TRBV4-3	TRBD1	CASSQGTGSSYGYTF	TGCGCCAGCAGCCAAGGGACAGGTTCTTCCTATGGCTACACCTTC
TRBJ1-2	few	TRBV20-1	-	CSARRAGRNYGYTF	TGCAGTGCTAGAAGGGCAGGCCGTAACTATGGCTACACCTTC
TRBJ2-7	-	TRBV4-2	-	CASSPGGGRSAEQYF	TGTGCCAGCAGCCCCGGAGGAGGGAGATCAGCCGAGCAGTACTTC
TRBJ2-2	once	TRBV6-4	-	CATRGPNTGELFF	TGTGCCACCAGGGGACCTAACACCGGGGAGCTGTTTTTT
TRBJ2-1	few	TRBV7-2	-	CASSSDRRSYGYNEQFF	TGTGCCAGCAGCTCCGATAGACGCTCCTATGGCTACAATGAGCAGTTCTTC
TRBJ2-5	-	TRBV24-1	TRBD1	CATSDTRTGEETQYF	TGTGCCACCAGTGACACACGGACAGGGGAAGAGACCCAGTACTTC
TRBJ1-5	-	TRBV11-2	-	CASSSSWRDYQPQHF	TGTGCCAGCAGCTCGTCCTGGAGGGACTATCAGCCCCAGCATTTT
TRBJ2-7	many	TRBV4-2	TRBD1	CASSQDTGTGVHEQYF	TGTGCCAGCAGCCAAGATACCGGGACAGGGGTCCACGAGCAGTACTTC
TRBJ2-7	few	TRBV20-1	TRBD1	CSAIAAGTGGNEQYF	TGCAGTGCTATCGCCGCCGGGACAGGGGGTAACGAGCAGTACTTC
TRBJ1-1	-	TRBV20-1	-	CSATGHYTEAFF	TGCAGTGCAACAGGGCATTACACTGAAGCTTTCTTT
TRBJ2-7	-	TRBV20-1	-	CSAPLQEISSYEQYF	TGCAGTGCTCCTCTACAGGAAATAAGCTCCTACGAGCAGTACTTC
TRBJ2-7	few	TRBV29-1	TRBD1	CSVVGQGGSVSYEQYF	TGCAGCGTGGTAGGACAGGGTGGTAGTGTCTCCTACGAGCAGTACTTC
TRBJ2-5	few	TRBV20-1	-	CSAGAGAIRETQYF	TGCAGTGCAGGGGCCGGGGCAATTCGAGAGACCCAGTACTTC
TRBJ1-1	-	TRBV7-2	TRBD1	CASSTGQGRPNTEAFF	TGTGCCAGCAGCACCGGACAGGGCAGACCCAACACTGAAGCTTTCTTT
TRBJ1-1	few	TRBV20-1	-	CSAQSGGTTEAFF	TGCAGTGCCCAATCGGGGGGGACCACTGAAGCTTTCTTT
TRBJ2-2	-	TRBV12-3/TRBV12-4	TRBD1	CASSGDRPSVFTGERFF	TGTGCCAGCAGTGGGGACAGGCCCTCCGTATTTACCGGGGAGCGGTTTTTT
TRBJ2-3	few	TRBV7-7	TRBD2	CASSYSGGPLDTQYF	TGTGCCAGCAGCTATAGCGGGGGACCCTTGGATACGCAGTATTTT
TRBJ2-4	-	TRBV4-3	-	CASSQGVKNIQYF	TGCGCCAGCAGCCAAGGCGTCAAAAACATTCAGTACTTC
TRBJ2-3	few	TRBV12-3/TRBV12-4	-	CASSPAESTDTQYF	TGTGCCAGCAGCCCAGCGGAAAGCACAGATACGCAGTATTTT
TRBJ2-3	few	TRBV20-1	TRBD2	CSAWGLAGTDTQYF	TGCAGTGCCTGGGGACTAGCGGGCACAGATACGCAGTATTTT
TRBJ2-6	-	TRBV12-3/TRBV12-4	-	CASVKGIGANVLTF	TGTGCCAGCGTAAAAGGGATTGGGGCCAACGTCCTGACTTTC
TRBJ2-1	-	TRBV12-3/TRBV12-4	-	CASSRAGTDEQFF	TGTGCCAGCAGTCGAGCAGGGACCGATGAGCAGTTCTTC
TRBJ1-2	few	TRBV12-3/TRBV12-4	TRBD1	CASSLGQGAGGGYTF	TGTGCCAGCAGTTTAGGACAGGGGGCTGGGGGAGGCTACACCTTC
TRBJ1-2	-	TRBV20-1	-	CSANGQGRAMDRASYTF	TGCAGTGCTAATGGGCAGGGGAGGGCTATGGACCGAGCTAGCTACACCTTC
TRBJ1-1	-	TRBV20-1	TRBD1	CSARQGAFTEAFF	TGCAGTGCTAGACAGGGGGCATTCACTGAAGCTTTCTTT
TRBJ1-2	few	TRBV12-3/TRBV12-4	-	CASYNNYGYTF	TGTGCCAGCTACAACAACTATGGCTACACCTTC
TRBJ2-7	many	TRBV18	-	CASSLTPGHLFTYEQYF	TGTGCCAGCTCACTAACTCCGGGACACCTTTTTACCTACGAGCAGTACTTC
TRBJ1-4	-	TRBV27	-	CASSLGGSDGKLFF	TGTGCCAGCAGTTTGGGGGGTTCTGATGGAAAACTGTTTTTT
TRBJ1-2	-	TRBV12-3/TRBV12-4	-	CASSLGGVGVRGYTF	TGTGCCAGCAGTCTAGGGGGAGTAGGAGTCCGTGGCTACACCTTC
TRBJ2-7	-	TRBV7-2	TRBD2	CASSLVRGGAGYEQYF	TGTGCCAGCAGCTTAGTTCGCGGGGGGGCGGGCTACGAGCAGTACTTC
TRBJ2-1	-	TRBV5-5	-	CASSLGLHSSYNEQFF	TGTGCCAGCAGCTTGGGACTCCATAGCTCCTACAATGAGCAGTTCTTC
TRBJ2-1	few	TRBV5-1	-	CASSLIGEEEQFF	TGCGCCAGCAGCTTGATAGGGGAGGAAGAGCAGTTCTTC
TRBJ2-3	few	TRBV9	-	CASSVEGIWTDTQYF	TGTGCCAGCAGCGTAGAGGGTATCTGGACAGATACGCAGTATTTT
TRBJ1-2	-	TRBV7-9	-	CASSLSSYPNTF	TGTGCCAGCAGCTTATCGTCATACCCCAACACCTTC
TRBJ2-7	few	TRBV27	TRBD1	CASTSQGAYEQYF	TGTGCCAGCACCTCACAGGGGGCCTACGAGCAGTACTTC
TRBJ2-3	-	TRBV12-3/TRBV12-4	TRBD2	CASWGGLLYF	TGTGCCAGCTGGGGGGGATTGCTGTATTTT
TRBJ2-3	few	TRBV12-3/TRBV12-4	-	CASSFEWTTDTQYF	TGTGCCAGCAGTTTTGAGTGGACCACAGATACGCAGTATTTT
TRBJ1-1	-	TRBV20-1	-	CSASRVGRNTEAFF	TGCAGTGCTAGCCGTGTGGGGCGGAACACTGAAGCTTTCTTT
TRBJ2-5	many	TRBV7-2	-	CASSRINRKETQYF	TGTGCCAGCAGCCGAATCAATAGGAAAGAGACCCAGTACTTC
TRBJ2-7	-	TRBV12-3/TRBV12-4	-	CASREHQYEQYF	TGTGCCAGCCGGGAGCATCAATACGAGCAGTACTTC
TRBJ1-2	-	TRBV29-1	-	CSVEDLVHSYGYTF	TGCAGCGTTGAAGATCTAGTACATTCCTATGGCTACACCTTC
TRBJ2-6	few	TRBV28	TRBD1	CASSLSGQGVSGANVLTF	TGTGCCAGCAGTTTATCGGGACAGGGAGTCTCTGGGGCCAACGTCCTGACTTTC
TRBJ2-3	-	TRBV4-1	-	CASSQGPRGTQYF	TGCGCCAGCAGCCAAGGGCCCCGGGGTACGCAGTATTTT
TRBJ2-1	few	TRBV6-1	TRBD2	CASSTLRGNEQFF	TGTGCCAGCAGTACTCTGCGGGGGAATGAGCAGTTCTTC
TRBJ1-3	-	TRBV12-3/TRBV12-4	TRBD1	CASSLQGVLVGGYSGNTIYF	TGTGCCAGCAGTTTACAAGGTGTATTAGTAGGGGGCTACTCTGGAAACACCATATATTTT
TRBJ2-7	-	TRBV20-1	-	CSAKRDSYEQYF	TGCAGTGCTAAAAGGGACTCCTACGAGCAGTACTTC
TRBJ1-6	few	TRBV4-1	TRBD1	CASSQGWTGTRTSASPLHF	TGCGCCAGCAGCCAAGGTTGGACAGGGACCCGAACCTCGGCTTCACCCCTCCACTTT
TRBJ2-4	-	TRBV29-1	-	CSVEKGIKNIQYF	TGCAGCGTTGAAAAGGGGATTAAAAACATTCAGTACTTC
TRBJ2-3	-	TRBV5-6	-	CASSLGGGTRTDTQYF	TGTGCCAGCTCGCTAGGGGGGGGAACCCGCACAGATACGCAGTATTTT